The sample holds a few counts of the clone carrying this TCR beta chain. The data derive from a study of human T cells and chemical hapten exposure. Study-level background: The study enrolled mostly female patients with alopecia areata, totalis or universalis.

Germline CDR1 MGHRA, CDR2 YSYEKL. V lost 4 bases and J lost 1; bases outside the gene matches: 2. This CDR3 is built from 15 residues. The time point denotes: patch test 3, about 24 weeks after DPC sensitization. Treatment in this sample: therapeutic diphenylcyclopropenone sensitization with weekly scalp DPC. Individual cDNA molecules had unique molecular identifiers attached to them by the library. One entry per CDR3 protein, called by TCRdb with MiXCR from the RACE reads. The profile shows over 80,000 distinct CDR3 sequences, roughly a tenth of them singletons. This sequence was found in a woman aged 25 to 39 with alopecia areata. Some clones in this sample may be carry-over from other donors' samples. This chain uses TRBV4-1 with TRBJ1-1; 11 nucleotides match TRBD1. Sequenced here: whole blood, sampled in connection with sensitization to the hapten diphenylcyclopropenone (DPC). CDR3 in DNA: TGCGCCAGCAGCCGAGGACAGGGGGCGAACACTGAAGCTTTCTTT. This translates into CASSRGQGANTEAFF.